A single sample is the source of the 26 T cell receptor beta chains below, sequenced in a study of blood T cells in healthy people across ages. It was with a sample-barcoded 5' primer and a J-beta primer mix that a second PCR of about 6 to 11 cycles was run. TCRdb recomputed calls from the 5' RACE reads with MiXCR, one row per CDR3 protein. The table records around 2 million distinct CDR3 sequences, approximately 40% of them present only once. Sequencing was performed on blood. The receptors stem from a human donor in good health.

The genes are TRBV7-6 and TRBJ2-5, with 7 bases identical to TRBD2. Near its end, the DNA agrees better with TRBJ2-7, so the J call may be wrong. CDR1 SGHVS and CDR2 FNYEAQ come from the germline V gene. CDR3 length equals 14 residues. The CDR3 reads CASSPMGTIYEQYF. The DNA of the CDR3 is TGTGCCAGCAGCCCCATGGGGACTATCTACGAGCAGTACTTC.

This clonotype showed up many times. This sequence joins TRBV5-4 and TRBJ2-5; a possible D gene is TRBD2 (6 bases). The CDR3 has 17 residues. Deletions cut 2 bases from V and 5 bases from J, with 22 bases between. Germline V gene sequence: CDR1 SGHNT, CDR2 YYREEE (reference sequence). The CDR3, as DNA: TGTGCCAGCAGCTTATTAACTAGCCCCTCTATGGGGGAGACCCAGTACTTC. It is translated as CASSLLTSPSMGETQYF.

The chain joins TRBV15 to TRBJ2-1, with D maybe TRBD1 (5 bases). Trimming removed 4 bases from V and 9 bases from J, with 13 bases in between. Germline V gene lookup returns CDR1 LNHNV and CDR2 YYDKDF (reference sequence). The CDR3 extends over 13 amino acids. The chain's CDR3 is CATSNRYESEQFF. The CDR3, as DNA: TGTGCCACCAGCAACAGGTATGAGAGTGAGCAGTTCTTC.

The chain is built from TRBV18 and TRBJ1-4; no reliable D call. Germline CDR1 reads KGHSH; CDR2 reads LQKENI. Between the trimmed V and J ends, which lost 1 base and 5 bases, there was a span of 8 bases. CDR3 size: 14 residues. This CDR3 reads CASSPRTGNEKLFF. For the CDR3, the DNA is TGTGCCAGCTCACCACGGACGGGAAATGAAAAACTGTTTTTT.

This chain links TRBV4-3 with TRBJ1-1; TRBD1 might be the D (5 bases). Trimming stripped 0 bases from V and 8 bases from J, with 13 bases between. The germline gives CDR1 LGHNA, CDR2 YSLEER. This CDR3 contains 14 residues. CDR3 loop: CASSQDPHDREAFF. The CDR3 DNA is TGCGCCAGCAGCCAAGATCCCCATGACAGAGAAGCTTTCTTT.

The chain carries TRBV10-3 and TRBJ1-2, with D possibly matching TRBD1 (5 bases). Trimming cost V 2 bases and J 6 bases, with 16 bases left between them. Germline CDR1 and CDR2: ENHRY and SYGVKD. There are 15 residues in the CDR3. The chain's CDR3 is CAISEPGRTTHGYTF. CDR3 DNA sequence: TGTGCCATCAGTGAGCCGGGACGGACGACCCATGGCTACACCTTC.

This chain connects TRBV6-1 to TRBJ2-4; D remains ambiguous. The CDR3 has 16 residues. Trimming cost V 2 bases and J 0 bases, with 11 bases left between them. The germline gives CDR1 MNHNS, CDR2 SASEGT. CDR3 sequence: CASSELDTIAKNIQYF. The CDR3 nucleotides read TGTGCCAGCAGTGAACTAGACACGATAGCCAAAAACATTCAGTACTTC.

In its sample, this clonotype was seen a few times. V usage is TRBV7-2 and J usage is TRBJ1-4; 7 bases are a match to TRBD1. V trimming: 7 bases; J trimming: 5 bases; junction bases outside the gene matches: 7. Germline values: CDR1 SGHTA, CDR2 FQGNSA. The CDR3 sequence is 14 residues long. In DNA, the CDR3 is TGTGCCAGCACCACTTGGACAGGCAATGAAAAACTGTTTTTT. Protein: CASTTWTGNEKLFF.

This clonotype showed up just a few times. The V gene is TRBV6-6, the J gene TRBJ2-7, with 9 bases identical to TRBD1. The CDR3 loop spans 17 amino acids. CDR1 and CDR2 (germline): MNHNY, SVGAGI (reference sequence). V lost 11 bases, J lost 2 bases, and 19 bases stayed unmatched. In DNA, the CDR3 is TGTGCCGGTAAAACAGGGGGCTTAAGTGGAGAAGCCTACGAGCAGTACTTC. Its translation is CAGKTGGLSGEAYEQYF.

Concerning this clonotype: The junction differs from germline at one of its ends, possibly a read error. This rearrangement joins TRBV5-6 to TRBJ2-4; 11 bases fit TRBD2. The CDR3 contains 14 residues. The germline V gene encodes CDR1 SGHDT and CDR2 YYEEEE. The CDR3 protein is CTSSLAGGRDIQYF. The CDR3 nucleotides are TGTACCAGCAGCTTAGCGGGGGGGCGTGACATTCAGTACTTC.

This clonotype was counted a few times. This chain uses TRBV4-1 with TRBJ2-7, with 13 bases that match TRBD2. There are 18 residues in the CDR3. J was trimmed by 10 bases and V by 1 base; bases with no gene match: 16. Looked up from germline, CDR1 is MGHRA and CDR2 is YSYEKL. The CDR3 DNA reads TGCGCCAGCAGCCAAGGGGGACTAGCGGGGACCCCAGTCTATAGACAGTACTTC. Its translation is CASSQGGLAGTPVYRQYF.

The chain uses TRBV14 and TRBJ2-4; D may match TRBD1 or TRBD2 (6 bases each). The better agreement between TRBJ2-7 and the DNA end casts doubt on the J call. The CDR3 covers 13 residues. Germline V gives CDR1 SGHDN, CDR2 FVKESK. The CDR3 region is CASRQGLSHEQYF. The CDR3 region has the DNA TGTGCCAGCAGACAGGGACTGTCCCACGAGCAGTACTTC.

V is TRBV4-1 and J is TRBJ1-5, with D possibly matching TRBD1 (6 bases). Per the germline V gene, CDR1 is MGHRA and CDR2 is YSYEKL. The CDR3 loop spans 18 amino acids. Trimming pared 2 bases from V and 6 bases from J, leaving 23 bases between. Here the CDR3 DNA reads TGCGCCAGCAGCCAATGGGGTCGTGGCAGGGGTCACGGTCAGCCCCAGCATTTT. Translation: CASSQWGRGRGHGQPQHF.

This clonotype was seen a few times. The V gene is TRBV7-2, the J gene TRBJ2-7; 10 nucleotides align to TRBD1. Germline V gene lookup returns CDR1 SGHTA and CDR2 FQGNSA. The CDR3 loop spans 15 amino acids. Unmatched junction bases numbered 8, after V lost 2 bases and J lost 7 bases. This chain's CDR3 is CASSLPGTGEVEQYF. The CDR3 nucleotides read TGTGCCAGCAGCTTACCTGGGACAGGGGAGGTAGAGCAGTACTTC.

The chain employs TRBV10-3 and TRBJ1-4; 9 bases agree with TRBD1. V shed 5 bases, J shed 4 bases, and the junction held 2 bases outside the gene matches. The length of the CDR3 is 14 residues. Germline V gene sequence: CDR1 ENHRY, CDR2 SYGVKD. CDR3: CAISPGQGNEKLFF. The CDR3 nucleotides are TGTGCCATCAGTCCGGGACAGGGTAATGAAAAACTGTTTTTT.

Worth noting for this clonotype: A read error may be the cause here, since a much bigger clone is one base away. CDR3 region: CASSLALTNLFYGHTF. The CDR3 nucleotides read TGTGCCAGCAGCTTGGCCTTAACGAACCTATTTTATGGCCACACCTTC. The V call is TRBV5-5, the J call TRBJ1-2; D not certain. Germline V CDR1 and CDR2: SGHKS, YYEKEE (reference sequence). The CDR3 sequence is 16 residues long.

The rearrangement uses TRBV19 and TRBJ2-4, with 7 bases fitting TRBD2. The germline V gene encodes CDR1 LNHDA and CDR2 SQIVND (reference sequence). V trimming: 5 bases; J trimming: 13 bases; junction bases outside the gene matches: 8. This CDR3 spans 12 amino acids. The CDR3 region has the DNA TGTGCCAGTAGTTTCGGGGCGGGAGAGCAGTACTTC. Protein: CASSFGAGEQYF.

V gene TRBV5-1 combines with J gene TRBJ2-3; a weak D match, TRBD1 (6 bases). Germline values: CDR1 SGHRS, CDR2 YFSETQ. This CDR3 region has 14 residues. Trimming took off 5 bases at V and 2 bases at J, with 12 bases between the two ends. The CDR3 region has the DNA TGCGCCAGCAGACCGGACAGCAACACAGATACGCAGTATTTT. Translating gives CASRPDSNTDTQYF.

V usage is TRBV15 and J usage is TRBJ1-2, with a tentative D call TRBD1 (6 bases). CDR1 is LNHNV, CDR2 YYDKDF, per germline (reference sequence). V was cut by 0 bases and J by 3 bases, with 20 bases left in between. CDR3 length: 18 residues. The CDR3 is CATSRDIGRRGADYGYTF. The DNA for the CDR3 is TGTGCCACCAGCAGAGATATCGGTCGAAGGGGGGCGGACTATGGCTACACCTTC.

In the case of this clonotype: At one of its ends the junction is not consistent with the germline gene, which may arise from a read error. As DNA, the CDR3 is TGCAGTGCTAGTTTTGGGGACAATGAGCGGTTCTTC. Its translation: CSASFGDNERFF. V gene TRBV20-1 combines with J gene TRBJ2-1; possible D gene TRBD1, 6 bases. Germline CDR1 reads DFQATT; CDR2 reads SNEGSKA (reference sequence). CDR3 length: 12 residues.

This clonotype was seen only a few times. The chain links TRBV6-5 to TRBJ1-2; TRBD1 matches 9 bases. This CDR3 is 13 amino acids long. Germline-derived CDR1 and CDR2 are MNHEY and SVGAGI. Losses at the gene ends were 5 bases for V and 8 bases for J; bases not matched to a gene: 6. The CDR3 DNA reads as TGTGCCAGCAGTCAAAGGACAGGGGCCGGCTACACCTTC. It encodes CASSQRTGAGYTF.

This clonotype came up many times. The J gene is TRBJ2-5, the V gene TRBV7-2; the D gene could be TRBD1 or TRBD2 (5 bases each). The CDR3 extends over 15 amino acids. Germline loops: CDR1 SGHTA, CDR2 FQGNSA. Trimming left V 5 bases short and J 4 bases short, with 17 bases between. CDR3 nucleotides: TGTGCCAGCAGCACAGGTGGGGAGCTAGGAGAGACCCAGTACTTC. This sequence encodes CASSTGGELGETQYF.

The V and J genes are TRBV12-3 or TRBV12-4 and TRBJ2-4, with D perhaps TRBD2 (5 bases). Trimming took 3 bases from V and 13 from J, leaving 13 bases between them. The CDR3 covers 12 residues. This CDR3 is CASSFQYWEQYF. Here the CDR3 DNA reads TGTGCCAGCAGTTTTCAATACTGGGAGCAGTACTTC.

V and J are TRBV7-3 and TRBJ2-1; D uncertain. V was trimmed by 1 base and J by 0 bases, leaving 10 bases between them. The CDR3 has 16 residues. Germline V gene lookup returns CDR1 SGHTA and CDR2 FQGTGA. CDR3: CASSLNSVDSYNEQFF. The CDR3 DNA reads as TGTGCCAGCAGCTTAAATTCCGTGGACTCCTACAATGAGCAGTTCTTC. Together with reference TRBV7-3 and TRBJ2-1, the CDR3 gives the full variable domain: GAGVSQTPSNKVTEKGKYVELRCDPISGHTALYWYRQSLGQGPEFLIYFQGTGAADDSGLPNDRFFAVRPEGSVSTLKIQRTERGDSAVYLCASSLNSVDSYNEQFFGPGTRLTVL.

The V gene is TRBV20-1, the J gene TRBJ1-2, with D maybe TRBD1 (6 bases). The V gene lost 3 bases and the J gene lost 8 bases, with 19 bases spanning the gap. There are 14 residues in the CDR3. Germline V lookup: CDR1 DFQATT, CDR2 SNEGSKA (reference sequence). Here the CDR3 DNA reads TGCAGTGCTAGTGGGCGTCAGGGGAGTAGGGGCTACACCTTC. Translation: CSASGRQGSRGYTF.

This clonotype was counted many times. The rearrangement joins TRBV5-5 to TRBJ2-1; D is uncertain. Trimming pared 5 bases from V and 5 bases from J, leaving 26 bases between. Per germline, CDR1 SGHKS and CDR2 YYEKEE (reference sequence). The CDR3 length is 18 residues. CDR3 region: CASRRVSGLERADNEQFF. The CDR3 nucleotides are TGTGCCAGCAGACGCGTCTCGGGCTTAGAGAGAGCCGACAATGAGCAGTTCTTC.